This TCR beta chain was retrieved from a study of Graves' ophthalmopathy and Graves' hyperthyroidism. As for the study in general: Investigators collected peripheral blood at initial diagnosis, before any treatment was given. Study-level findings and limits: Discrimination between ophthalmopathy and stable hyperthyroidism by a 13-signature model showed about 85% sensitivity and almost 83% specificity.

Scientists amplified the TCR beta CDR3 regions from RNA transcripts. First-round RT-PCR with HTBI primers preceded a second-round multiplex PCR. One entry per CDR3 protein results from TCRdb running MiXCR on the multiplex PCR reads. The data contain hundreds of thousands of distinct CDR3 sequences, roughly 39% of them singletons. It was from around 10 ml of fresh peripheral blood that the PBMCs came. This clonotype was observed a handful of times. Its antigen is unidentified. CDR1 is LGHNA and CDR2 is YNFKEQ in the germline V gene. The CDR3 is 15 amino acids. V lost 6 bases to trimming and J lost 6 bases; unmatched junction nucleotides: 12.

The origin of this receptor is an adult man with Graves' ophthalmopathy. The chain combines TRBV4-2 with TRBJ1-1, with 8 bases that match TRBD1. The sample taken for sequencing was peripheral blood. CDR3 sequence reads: CASSRETGEAAEAFF. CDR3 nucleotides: TGTGCCAGCAGTCGAGAGACAGGGGAGGCTGCTGAAGCTTTCTTT.